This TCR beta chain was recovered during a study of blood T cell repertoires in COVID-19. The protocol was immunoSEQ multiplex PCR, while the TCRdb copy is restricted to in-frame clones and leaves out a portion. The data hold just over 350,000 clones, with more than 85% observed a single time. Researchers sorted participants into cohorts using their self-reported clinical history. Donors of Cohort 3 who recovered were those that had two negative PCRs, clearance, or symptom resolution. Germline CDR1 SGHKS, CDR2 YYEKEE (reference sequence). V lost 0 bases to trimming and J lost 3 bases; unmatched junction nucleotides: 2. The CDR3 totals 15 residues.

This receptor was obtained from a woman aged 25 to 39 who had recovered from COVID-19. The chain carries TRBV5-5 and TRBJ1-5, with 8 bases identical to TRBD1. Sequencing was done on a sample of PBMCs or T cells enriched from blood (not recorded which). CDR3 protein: CASSLGQGTNQPQHF. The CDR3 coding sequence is TGTGCCAGCAGCTTGGGACAGGGGACCAATCAGCCCCAGCATTTT. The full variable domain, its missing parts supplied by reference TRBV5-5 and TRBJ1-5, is DAGVTQSPTHLIKTRGQQVTLRCSPISGHKSVSWYQQVLGQGPQFIFQYYEKEERGRGNFPDRFSARQFPNYSSELNVNALLLGDSALYLCASSLGQGTNQPQHFGDGTRLSIL.